These 19 T cell receptor beta chains share one sample of origin, sequenced in a study of T-cell memory formation after mild COVID-19. From the 5' RACE reads, TCRdb called clonotypes with MiXCR, one entry per CDR3 protein. The top ten clones hold 9% to 15% of a sample with some 490,000 distinct CDR3 sequences, 15% to 20% of them seen once. The sequenced sample was PBMCs or a T cell subset sorted from them (not recorded which). The receptors here all came from an adult woman who had mild COVID-19 (a few samples of this study predate the infection). Cell type and time point are not known.

This rearrangement joins TRBV10-3 to TRBJ2-1, with a possible D match to TRBD1 (7 bases). The CDR3 sequence is 13 residues long. CDR1 is ENHRY and CDR2 is SYGVKD in the germline V gene. V lost 3 bases, J lost 8 bases, and 11 bases lay in between. CDR3 in DNA: TGTGCCATCAGTGACCAGGGGGGAGATGAGCAGTTCTTC. Translation gives CAISDQGGDEQFF.

The chain is built from TRBV20-1 and TRBJ2-1, with D possibly being TRBD2 (6 bases). The V and J ends lost 3 bases and 5 bases respectively, with 23 bases between them. The CDR3 has 17 residues. Germline lookup yields CDR1 DFQATT and CDR2 SNEGSKA (reference sequence). DNA for the CDR3: TGCAGTGCTAGCGTCCCGGGCGCTAGCGTGGCAAACAATGAGCAGTTCTTC. Translating gives CSASVPGASVANNEQFF.

This chain uses TRBV20-1 with TRBJ1-2; 7 nucleotides match TRBD1. The J segment lost 5 bases and the V segment lost 6 bases, leaving 9 bases of the junction unmatched. Germline-derived CDR1 and CDR2 are DFQATT and SNEGSKA (reference sequence). The CDR3 contains 13 residues. The CDR3 coding sequence is TGCAGTGCACCTACCGGGACAGCGTATGGCTACACCTTC. Translating gives CSAPTGTAYGYTF.

This clonotype was seen a handful of times. The chain uses TRBV11-3 and TRBJ2-2, with D perhaps matching TRBD2 (5 bases). The CDR3 totals 18 residues. Germline-derived CDR1 and CDR2 are SGHNT and YENEEA. Deletions cut 0 bases from V and 3 bases from J, with 17 bases between. CDR3 protein: CASSLDRRESRYTGELFF. The CDR3 nucleotides read TGTGCCAGCAGCTTAGATCGACGGGAATCGCGTTACACCGGGGAGCTGTTTTTT.

The sample holds a few counts of this clonotype. The chain carries TRBV5-6 and TRBJ1-4, with D unresolved. The V gene's germline CDR1 is SGHDT and CDR2 YYEEEE. The CDR3 is 15 amino acids. Trimming took off 2 bases at V and 3 bases at J, with 11 bases between the two ends. CDR3 nucleotides: TGTGCCAGCAGCTTCCGTGGGATCCCTAATGAAAAACTGTTTTTT. Translation gives CASSFRGIPNEKLFF.

The chain has TRBV4-1 and TRBJ2-3; perhaps D is TRBD1 or TRBD2 (5 bases each). The length of the CDR3 is 18 residues. With 3 bases removed from V and 0 bases from J, the gap between germline ends came to 19 bases. CDR1 is MGHRA, CDR2 YSYEKL, per germline. CDR3 region: CASSHHYLPRDSTDTQYF. CDR3 coding DNA: TGCGCCAGCAGCCACCATTACCTCCCCCGGGACAGCACAGATACGCAGTATTTT.

This clonotype was observed a few times. The chain uses TRBV27 and TRBJ2-5; possible D gene TRBD2, 6 bases. V was cut by 3 bases and J by 5 bases, with 13 bases left in between. The CDR3 is 14 amino acids. Per germline, CDR1 MNHEY and CDR2 SMNVEV (reference sequence). This CDR3 reads CASSLGLWEETQYF. The DNA of the CDR3 is TGTGCCAGCAGTTTGGGACTGTGGGAGGAGACCCAGTACTTC.

The CDR3 region is CASSRRLAGGAYEQYF. The DNA for the CDR3 is TGTGCCAGCAGCCGACGACTAGCGGGAGGGGCCTACGAGCAGTACTTC. V gene TRBV4-2 combines with J gene TRBJ2-7; 14 bases map to TRBD2. Per germline, CDR1 LGHNA and CDR2 YNFKEQ. The ends lost 4 bases at V and 2 bases at J; junction bases unmatched: 4. The CDR3 sequence is 16 residues long.

The chain couples TRBV5-6 to TRBJ2-1; no definite D call. V shed 2 bases and J shed 7 bases, with 13 bases lying between them. The CDR3 extends over 14 amino acids. Germline V gives CDR1 SGHDT, CDR2 YYEEEE. The CDR3 bases are TGTGCCAGCAGCTTTGGTAGTACAAGGAATGAGCAGTTCTTC. Its translation: CASSFGSTRNEQFF.

The chain employs TRBV20-1 and TRBJ2-1, with TRBD2 matching 13 bases. Unmatched junction bases numbered 3, after V lost 3 bases and J lost 1 base. The germline gives CDR1 DFQATT, CDR2 SNEGSKA (reference sequence). CDR3 length: 16 amino acids. DNA for the CDR3: TGCAGTGCTAGTCCGACTAGCGGGAGGTCCTACAATGAGCAGTTCTTC. Residues: CSASPTSGRSYNEQFF.

A few counts support this clonotype. The chain combines TRBV12-3 or TRBV12-4 with TRBJ1-5, with 7 bases matching TRBD1. V dropped 5 bases and J dropped 7; count of bases not matched to a gene: 8. CDR3 size: 14 residues. The CDR3 loop is CASSLQTGSQPQHF. The CDR3 DNA reads TGTGCCAGCAGTCTACAGACAGGGTCACAGCCCCAGCATTTT.

Ten or more counts support this clonotype. The gene calls are TRBV7-6 and TRBJ2-5, with 9 bases that match TRBD1. This CDR3 contains 16 residues. Germline assignment: CDR1 SGHVS and CDR2 FNYEAQ. V shed 3 bases and J 4 bases; nucleotides not matched to a gene: 9. CDR3 bases: TGTGCCAGCAGCTTTTTCGCCCGGACAGGGGTAGAGACCCAGTACTTC. Translated: CASSFFARTGVETQYF.

The rearrangement links TRBV7-8 to TRBJ2-5; the D gene is possibly TRBD1 (6 bases). This CDR3 has 14 amino acids. The germline gives CDR1 SGHVS, CDR2 FQNEAQ. Trimming removed 5 bases at V and 3 bases at J, with 13 bases between. In nucleotides, the CDR3 is TGTGCCAGCAGCAACAGGGTGCTTAAAGAGACCCAGTACTTC. Translating it yields CASSNRVLKETQYF. Looking up the rest from reference TRBV7-8 and TRBJ2-5 gives the full variable domain: GAGVSQSPRYKVAKRGQDVALRCDPISGHVSLFWYQQALGQGPEFLTYFQNEAQLDKSGLPSDRFFAERPEGSVSTLKIQRTQQEDSAVYLCASSNRVLKETQYFGPGTRLLVL.

This clonotype has only a few counts. This chain connects TRBV7-9 to TRBJ2-1; D perhaps matches TRBD2 (6 bases). CDR3 length: 17 amino acids. Trimming pared 3 bases from V and 3 bases from J, leaving 18 bases between. CDR1 is SEHNR and CDR2 is FQNEAQ in the germline V gene (reference sequence). CDR3 amino acids: CASSFSNRRAYYNEQFF. The CDR3 region has the DNA TGTGCCAGCAGCTTCTCCAACAGGAGGGCCTACTACAATGAGCAGTTCTTC.

The chain uses TRBV25-1 and TRBJ1-1, with a tentative D call TRBD1 (6 bases). The germline gives CDR1 MGHDK, CDR2 SYGVNS. Trimming took off 7 bases at V and 2 bases at J, with 14 bases between the two ends. The CDR3 spans 14 residues. The CDR3 bases are TGTGCCAGCACCGGCGGGGGGCCCAACACTGAAGCTTTCTTT. It specifies CASTGGGPNTEAFF. Drawing the rest from reference TRBV25-1 and TRBJ1-1, the complete variable domain is EADIYQTPRYLVIGTGKKITLECSQTMGHDKMYWYQQDPGMELHLIHYSYGVNSTEKGDLSSESTVSRIRTEHFPLTLESARPSHTSQYLCASTGGGPNTEAFFGQGTRLTVV.

The rearrangement links TRBV5-1 to TRBJ1-1, with 8 positions matching TRBD1. The ends lost 4 bases at V and 5 bases at J; junction bases unmatched: 7. The CDR3 has 14 amino acids. Germline V gene data show CDR1 as SGHRS and CDR2 as YFSETQ. The CDR3 region is CASSPTGGLTEAFF. CDR3 coding DNA: TGCGCCAGCAGCCCAACAGGGGGTTTGACTGAAGCTTTCTTT.

This clonotype was seen only a few times. The chain joins TRBV6-5 to TRBJ2-2, with 9 bases matching TRBD2. Looked up from germline, CDR1 is MNHEY and CDR2 is SVGAGI. This CDR3 spans 15 amino acids. The junction had 5 bases not matched to a gene; V was cut back by 5 bases and J by 4 bases. As DNA, the CDR3 is TGTGCCAGCAGTCTAGCGGGGATGTTCACCGGGGAGCTGTTTTTT. Encoded protein: CASSLAGMFTGELFF.

In this sample, this clonotype turned up a few times. This rearrangement joins TRBV5-1 to TRBJ1-1; possible D gene TRBD1, 6 bases. The CDR3 is 14 amino acids. The germline V gene has CDR1 SGHRS and CDR2 YFSETQ. V was shortened by 4 bases and J by 3 bases, with 13 bases between the two germline ends. CDR3 nucleotides: TGCGCCAGCAGCCAGGGAGGGGGGCACACTGAAGCTTTCTTT. Its protein product is CASSQGGGHTEAFF.

The gene calls are TRBV7-2 and TRBJ2-1; the match to TRBD2 covers 14 bases. The germline V gene encodes CDR1 SGHTA and CDR2 FQGNSA. The CDR3 spans 16 residues. With 5 bases clipped from V and 9 bases from J, the junction kept 9 bases outside the gene matches. The DNA of the CDR3 is TGTGCCAGCAGCCAAACGGGACTAGCGGGAGTAAGTGAGCAGTTCTTC. It encodes CASSQTGLAGVSEQFF.